This T cell receptor (beta chain) originates from a study of T cells in localized non-small cell lung cancer. The CDR3 runs 13 residues. Between the trimmed V and J ends, which lost 3 bases and 7 bases, there was a span of 9 bases. Germline CDR1 reads SGHTA; CDR2 reads FQGNSA. General study findings and limits: For the top 100 tumor clones, a median around 61 also appeared in adjacent lung. A higher density of T cells in blood coincided with extended overall survival.

As to this clone: What it recognizes is unknown.

Repertoires were generated with immunoSEQ multiplex PCR, while TCRdb's copy carries only in-frame clones and drops some. The sample records about 47,000 clones, approximately 90% being singletons. The V gene is TRBV7-2, the J gene TRBJ2-2; D not certain. Sequencing was performed on PBMCs, taken before any cancer treatment. The sequence derives from a man between 35 and 75 years old with stage II lung adenocarcinoma. CDR3 bases: TGTGCCAGCAGCTTCGGAACGGGCGGGGAGCTGTTTTTT. Translation gives CASSFGTGGELFF.